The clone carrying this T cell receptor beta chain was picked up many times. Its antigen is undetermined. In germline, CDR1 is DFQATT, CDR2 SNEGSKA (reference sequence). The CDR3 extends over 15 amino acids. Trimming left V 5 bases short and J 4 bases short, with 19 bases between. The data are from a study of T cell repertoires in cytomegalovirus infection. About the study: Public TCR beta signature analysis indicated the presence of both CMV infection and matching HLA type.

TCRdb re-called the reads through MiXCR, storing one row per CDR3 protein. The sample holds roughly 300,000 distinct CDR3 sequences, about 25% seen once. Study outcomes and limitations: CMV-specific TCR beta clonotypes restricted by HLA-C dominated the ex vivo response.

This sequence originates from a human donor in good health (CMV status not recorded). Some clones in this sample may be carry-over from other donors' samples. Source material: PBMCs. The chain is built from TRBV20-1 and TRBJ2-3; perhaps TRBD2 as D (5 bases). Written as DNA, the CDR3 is TGCAGTGCTGCAGGCCGGGCCGGGAAGGCAGATACGCAGTATTTT. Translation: CSAAGRAGKADTQYF.